These T cell receptor beta chains were read from a single sample in a study of blood T cell repertoires in COVID-19. TCRdb's table, derived via immunoSEQ multiplex PCR, lists solely in-frame clones and lacks some. This table has fewer than 250,000 clones, over 70% appearing once. The sample was peripheral blood. The receptors were sampled from a woman aged 45-60 years with acute or convalescent COVID-19. The CDR3 runs from the conserved cysteine through the conserved F or W. Fields, in order: D gene, clone size, V gene, J gene, CDR3 DNA, CDR3 protein. The D gene is left open where the match is weak. Not all rows give a size; the values are once, few, many and, for expanded clones, a class.

d_call: -
clone_size: few
v_call: TRBV30
j_call: TRBJ1-4
cdr3_nt: TGTGCCTGGAGGGAGAATTGGGAAAAACTGTTTTTT
cdr3_aa: CAWRENWEKLFF

d_call: -
clone_size: -
v_call: TRBV28
j_call: TRBJ1-5
cdr3_nt: TGTGCCAGCAGTTCCCCGGACATTCAGCCCCAGCATTTT
cdr3_aa: CASSSPDIQPQHF

d_call: TRBD2
clone_size: -
v_call: TRBV7-7
j_call: TRBJ2-1
cdr3_nt: TGTGCTAGCAGCCCGGGGGGGGCGAAATCAAATGAGCAGTTCTTC
cdr3_aa: CASSPGGAKSNEQFF

d_call: TRBD2
clone_size: -
v_call: TRBV19
j_call: TRBJ2-1
cdr3_nt: TGTGCCAGTAGTTTTAGCGGGAGCTCCTACAATGAGCAGTTCTTC
cdr3_aa: CASSFSGSSYNEQFF

d_call: -
clone_size: -
v_call: TRBV7-9
j_call: TRBJ2-7
cdr3_nt: TGTGCCAGCGAACCCAGGGGACGGGCCGAGCAGTACTTC
cdr3_aa: CASEPRGRAEQYF

d_call: -
clone_size: few
v_call: TRBV7-6
j_call: TRBJ2-2
cdr3_nt: TGTGCCAGCAGCTTGGGGGGACGGACCGGGGAGCTGTTTTTT
cdr3_aa: CASSLGGRTGELFF

d_call: TRBD2
clone_size: -
v_call: TRBV27
j_call: TRBJ2-7
cdr3_nt: TGTGCCAGCAGTTACCAGCCCCCGGGACTAGCTCAGCAGTACTTC
cdr3_aa: CASSYQPPGLAQQYF

d_call: TRBD2
clone_size: few
v_call: TRBV27
j_call: TRBJ2-7
cdr3_nt: TGTGCCAGCAGTTTAATGGCTAGCGGGGATTTCTTCTACGAGCAGTACTTC
cdr3_aa: CASSLMASGDFFYEQYF

d_call: -
clone_size: -
v_call: TRBV27
j_call: TRBJ2-7
cdr3_nt: TGTGCCAGCAGTTATGGACACTCCTACGAGCAGTACTTC
cdr3_aa: CASSYGHSYEQYF

d_call: -
clone_size: -
v_call: TRBV19
j_call: TRBJ1-2
cdr3_nt: TGTGCCAGTACCAGGGGCTGGTATGGCTACACCTTC
cdr3_aa: CASTRGWYGYTF

d_call: -
clone_size: few
v_call: TRBV19
j_call: TRBJ2-7
cdr3_nt: TGTGCCAGTAGTACTCGCACGGACAGACCCTACGAGCAGTACTTC
cdr3_aa: CASSTRTDRPYEQYF

d_call: -
clone_size: -
v_call: TRBV3-1/TRBV3-2
j_call: TRBJ2-2
cdr3_nt: TGTGCCAGCAGCCCCTTACAGGGCCGCGGGGAGCTGTTTTTT
cdr3_aa: CASSPLQGRGELFF

d_call: -
clone_size: once
v_call: TRBV9
j_call: TRBJ2-3
cdr3_nt: TGTGCCAGCAGCGTAGAAGTAGGTAGCGCAGATACGCAGTATTTT
cdr3_aa: CASSVEVGSADTQYF

d_call: -
clone_size: -
v_call: TRBV19
j_call: TRBJ1-3
cdr3_nt: TGTGCCAGTAGTCCTGCCAGGACATTCTCTGGAAACACCATATATTTT
cdr3_aa: CASSPARTFSGNTIYF

d_call: -
clone_size: -
v_call: TRBV7-2
j_call: TRBJ2-5
cdr3_nt: TGTGCCAGCAGCTTCGGTCGCGAGACCCAGTACTTC
cdr3_aa: CASSFGRETQYF

d_call: -
clone_size: once
v_call: TRBV28
j_call: TRBJ2-5
cdr3_nt: TGTGCCAGCAGTTTATTGGGGGCTCAAGAGACCCAGTACTTC
cdr3_aa: CASSLLGAQETQYF

d_call: -
clone_size: -
v_call: TRBV28
j_call: TRBJ2-7
cdr3_nt: TGTGCCAGCAGTGAGTTTGGAACAGAAGCTGGCGAGCAGTACTTC
cdr3_aa: CASSEFGTEAGEQYF

d_call: -
clone_size: -
v_call: TRBV5-1
j_call: TRBJ1-2
cdr3_nt: TGCGCCAGCAGCTTTTCAGATGGCTACACCTTC
cdr3_aa: CASSFSDGYTF

d_call: -
clone_size: -
v_call: TRBV4-1
j_call: TRBJ2-1
cdr3_nt: TGCGCCAGCAGCCAAGAACGACTAGATGGTGAGCAGTTCTTC
cdr3_aa: CASSQERLDGEQFF

d_call: TRBD2
clone_size: -
v_call: TRBV10-3
j_call: TRBJ2-7
cdr3_nt: TGTGCCATCAGCCGGCGGGAGGGGAACGAGCAGTACTTC
cdr3_aa: CAISRREGNEQYF

d_call: TRBD1
clone_size: -
v_call: TRBV27
j_call: TRBJ1-6
cdr3_nt: TGTGCCAGCAGACCCCGGGACAGGAGAAATTCACCCCTCCACTTT
cdr3_aa: CASRPRDRRNSPLHF

d_call: -
clone_size: -
v_call: TRBV28
j_call: TRBJ1-1
cdr3_nt: TGTGCCAGCAGTTTGGGGGCGGGTGTGACTGAAGCTTTCTTT
cdr3_aa: CASSLGAGVTEAFF

d_call: TRBD1
clone_size: -
v_call: TRBV19
j_call: TRBJ2-1
cdr3_nt: TGTGCCAGTAGTCTGTGGGACAGGGGGCAGGGTGAGCAGTTCTTC
cdr3_aa: CASSLWDRGQGEQFF

d_call: TRBD2
clone_size: -
v_call: TRBV6-1
j_call: TRBJ2-5
cdr3_nt: TGTGCCAGCAGTGAAAGGGCCGGCGGGCTAGCGGGAGTAGAGACCCAGTACTTC
cdr3_aa: CASSERAGGLAGVETQYF

d_call: -
clone_size: -
v_call: TRBV30
j_call: TRBJ2-2
cdr3_nt: TGTGCCTGGAGTGTACCAGGGGTTAACACCGGGGAGCTGTTTTTT
cdr3_aa: CAWSVPGVNTGELFF

d_call: -
clone_size: -
v_call: TRBV13
j_call: TRBJ2-7
cdr3_nt: TGTGCCAGCAGCTTAGGAGCTGTTTTTTACGAGCAGTACTTC
cdr3_aa: CASSLGAVFYEQYF

d_call: TRBD1
clone_size: -
v_call: TRBV11-2
j_call: TRBJ2-7
cdr3_nt: TGTGCCAGCAGCTTGGGGACAGGGCCATTTTCCTCCTACGAGCAGTACTTC
cdr3_aa: CASSLGTGPFSSYEQYF

d_call: TRBD2
clone_size: -
v_call: TRBV7-2
j_call: TRBJ2-7
cdr3_nt: TGTGCCAGCAGTCAAAGGACTAGTAGCTACGAGCAGTACTTC
cdr3_aa: CASSQRTSSYEQYF

d_call: -
clone_size: -
v_call: TRBV7-9
j_call: TRBJ2-1
cdr3_nt: TGTGCCAGCAGCTCGAGGACAACAGACAATGAGCAGTTCTTC
cdr3_aa: CASSSRTTDNEQFF

d_call: -
clone_size: -
v_call: TRBV27
j_call: TRBJ2-1
cdr3_nt: TGTGCCAGCAGTTTATCCGGACAGTACAATGAGCAGTTCTTC
cdr3_aa: CASSLSGQYNEQFF

d_call: TRBD2
clone_size: -
v_call: TRBV7-2
j_call: TRBJ2-7
cdr3_nt: TGTGCCAGCAGCTCTGGACTAGCGGGAGGGAACGAGCAGTACTTC
cdr3_aa: CASSSGLAGGNEQYF

d_call: TRBD2
clone_size: -
v_call: TRBV19
j_call: TRBJ2-1
cdr3_nt: TGTGCCAGTAGTCGCTTAGCGGGAGACAATGAGCAGTTCTTC
cdr3_aa: CASSRLAGDNEQFF

d_call: TRBD2
clone_size: -
v_call: TRBV2
j_call: TRBJ2-2
cdr3_nt: TGTGCCAGCAGGAGGACTAGCGGGAGGGCGAACACCGGGGAGCTGTTTTTT
cdr3_aa: CASRRTSGRANTGELFF

d_call: TRBD2
clone_size: once
v_call: TRBV19
j_call: TRBJ2-7
cdr3_nt: TGTGCCAGTAGTAAACTAGCGGACTCCTACGAGCAGTACTTC
cdr3_aa: CASSKLADSYEQYF

d_call: -
clone_size: -
v_call: TRBV18
j_call: TRBJ2-7
cdr3_nt: TGTGCCAGCTCACCGGGTAAGACAGCCCTAGCGTACGAGCAGTACTTC
cdr3_aa: CASSPGKTALAYEQYF

d_call: -
clone_size: -
v_call: TRBV7-9
j_call: TRBJ1-1
cdr3_nt: TGTGCCAGCAGCTCAGGTGGGCACCCGGGGGTAAGGGCTGAAGCTTTCTTT
cdr3_aa: CASSSGGHPGVRAEAFF

d_call: -
clone_size: -
v_call: TRBV4-2
j_call: TRBJ2-7
cdr3_nt: TGTGCCAGCAGCCCACAGGGACAAAAGAATTACGAGCAGTACTTC
cdr3_aa: CASSPQGQKNYEQYF

d_call: -
clone_size: -
v_call: TRBV19
j_call: TRBJ1-4
cdr3_nt: TGTGCCAGTAGTCTTTACATGACTAATGAAAAACTGTTTTTT
cdr3_aa: CASSLYMTNEKLFF

d_call: -
clone_size: -
v_call: TRBV5-4
j_call: TRBJ2-5
cdr3_nt: TGTGCCAGCAGCCTGCGGGAGACCCAGTACTTC
cdr3_aa: CASSLRETQYF

d_call: -
clone_size: -
v_call: TRBV27
j_call: TRBJ2-1
cdr3_nt: TGTGCCAGCGGCCACAGGGTAGGATATGAGCAGTTCTTC
cdr3_aa: CASGHRVGYEQFF

d_call: TRBD2
clone_size: -
v_call: TRBV7-8
j_call: TRBJ2-3
cdr3_nt: TGTGCCAGCAGCTCGAAACTAGCGGGAGTATCAGATACGCAGTATTTT
cdr3_aa: CASSSKLAGVSDTQYF

d_call: -
clone_size: once
v_call: TRBV6-2/TRBV6-3
j_call: TRBJ1-1
cdr3_nt: TGTGCCAGCAGCGAGGGACTTACGAACACTGAAGCTTTCTTT
cdr3_aa: CASSEGLTNTEAFF

d_call: -
clone_size: -
v_call: TRBV30
j_call: TRBJ1-1
cdr3_nt: TGTGCCTGGAGTGGGGCCCTTAGCGGGGCTGAAGCTTTCTTT
cdr3_aa: CAWSGALSGAEAFF

d_call: TRBD2
clone_size: -
v_call: TRBV7-9
j_call: TRBJ2-5
cdr3_nt: TGTGCCAGCAGCCCCTCTTGGACTAGCGGAGAAGAGACCCAGTACTTC
cdr3_aa: CASSPSWTSGEETQYF

d_call: -
clone_size: -
v_call: TRBV5-1
j_call: TRBJ2-5
cdr3_nt: TGCGCCAGCAGCCGGGAGATCTATGAGACCCAGTACTTC
cdr3_aa: CASSREIYETQYF

d_call: -
clone_size: once
v_call: TRBV10-3
j_call: TRBJ2-1
cdr3_nt: TGTGCCATCAGTGAGTCGTTGGGACTGGGGGGGGCTTACAATGAGCAGTTCTTC
cdr3_aa: CAISESLGLGGAYNEQFF

d_call: -
clone_size: -
v_call: TRBV27
j_call: TRBJ1-5
cdr3_nt: TGTGCCAGCAGTTTATTCGGCGGGAGCAATCAGCCCCAGCATTTT
cdr3_aa: CASSLFGGSNQPQHF

d_call: TRBD1
clone_size: -
v_call: TRBV6-1
j_call: TRBJ1-4
cdr3_nt: TGTGCCAGCAGTGAAACGGTACAGGGGAATGAAAAACTGTTTTTT
cdr3_aa: CASSETVQGNEKLFF

d_call: TRBD1
clone_size: -
v_call: TRBV5-4
j_call: TRBJ2-7
cdr3_nt: TGTGCCAGCAGCTTTGGGACAGGGTCCTACGAGCAGTACTTC
cdr3_aa: CASSFGTGSYEQYF

d_call: -
clone_size: once
v_call: TRBV28
j_call: TRBJ1-1
cdr3_nt: TGTGCCAGCAGTCCAGGAGGGGTAAACACTGAAGCTTTCTTT
cdr3_aa: CASSPGGVNTEAFF

d_call: TRBD2
clone_size: -
v_call: TRBV29-1
j_call: TRBJ2-1
cdr3_nt: TGCAGCGTTGACGGTGCTAGCGGGAGTCATGAGCAGTTCTTC
cdr3_aa: CSVDGASGSHEQFF

d_call: -
clone_size: -
v_call: TRBV9
j_call: TRBJ2-7
cdr3_nt: TGTGCCAGCAGTATCACTCACTCCTCCTACGAGCAGTACTTC
cdr3_aa: CASSITHSSYEQYF

d_call: TRBD1
clone_size: -
v_call: TRBV7-2
j_call: TRBJ2-1
cdr3_nt: TGTGCCAGCAGCTACCGTTGGGACAGGGAGCAGTTCTTC
cdr3_aa: CASSYRWDREQFF

d_call: TRBD2
clone_size: -
v_call: TRBV7-9
j_call: TRBJ2-3
cdr3_nt: TGTGCCAGCAGCTTAGCGAGCGGGACTAGCACAGATACGCAGTATTTT
cdr3_aa: CASSLASGTSTDTQYF

d_call: -
clone_size: -
v_call: TRBV7-2
j_call: TRBJ1-5
cdr3_nt: TGTGCCAGCAGTATAGAACCGAAACAGCCCCAGCATTTT
cdr3_aa: CASSIEPKQPQHF

d_call: TRBD2
clone_size: -
v_call: TRBV28
j_call: TRBJ2-7
cdr3_nt: TGTGCCAGCAGTTTTACGGTGGGACTAGTCGACGAGCAGTACTTC
cdr3_aa: CASSFTVGLVDEQYF

d_call: -
clone_size: -
v_call: TRBV2
j_call: TRBJ2-5
cdr3_nt: TGTGCCAGCAGGGAGGGGGAGACCCAGTACTTC
cdr3_aa: CASREGETQYF

d_call: TRBD2
clone_size: -
v_call: TRBV15
j_call: TRBJ2-3
cdr3_nt: TGTGCCACCGAACTTAGCGGGAGGGCCAAAGATACGCAGTATTTT
cdr3_aa: CATELSGRAKDTQYF

d_call: -
clone_size: -
v_call: TRBV7-8
j_call: TRBJ1-5
cdr3_nt: TGTGCCAGCAGCTTAGGCGTTAATCAGCCCCAGCATTTT
cdr3_aa: CASSLGVNQPQHF

d_call: -
clone_size: -
v_call: TRBV5-1
j_call: TRBJ2-5
cdr3_nt: TGCGCCAGCAGCTTGTTCCGGGAGACTAGGGAAGAGACCCAGTACTTC
cdr3_aa: CASSLFRETREETQYF